Detailed here is one TCR beta chain. A J-beta primer mix and a sample-barcoded 5' primer were used in a second PCR of about 7 to 12 cycles. TCRdb fed the 5' RACE reads into MiXCR, producing one record per CDR3 protein. This table holds over 1,500,000 distinct CDR3 sequences, 35% to 50% found once. The record originates from a study of blood T cells in healthy people across ages. The CDR3 consists of 14 residues. Looked up from germline, CDR1 is DFQATT and CDR2 is SNEGSKA (reference sequence). V was shortened by 7 bases and J by 2 bases, with 16 bases between the two germline ends. The sample taken for sequencing was blood. This receptor was taken from a human donor in good health. V and J are TRBV20-1 and TRBJ2-3; possible D gene TRBD2, 6 bases. CDR3 nucleotide sequence: TGCAGTGTTTTACCGGGACTTGTCACAGATACGCAGTATTTT. Amino acid sequence: CSVLPGLVTDTQYF.